The clone carrying this TCR beta chain was recorded many times. Its antigen is as yet unknown. TCR beta CDR3 sequences were amplified from RNA transcripts. When the TCR CDR3 underwent first-round RT-PCR, the HTBI primer set was used. Each CDR3 protein is one row after TCRdb ran MiXCR on the multiplex PCR reads. The table lists about 480,000 distinct CDR3 sequences, approximately 15% of them singletons. Trimming shortened V by 9 bases and J by 5 bases, and 19 bases separated the two germline ends. The CDR3 is 14 residues long. The source of the sample is a study of T cells in Graves' hyperthyroidism and ophthalmopathy. Whole-study findings and limits: Ophthalmopathy, which appeared later, was predicted by the model a median around 6.9 months before onset.

The TCR was taken from a woman aged 18-29 years with Graves' hyperthyroidism. The rearrangement joins TRBV12-3 or TRBV12-4 to TRBJ1-1; D gene ambiguous. Specimen: blood. The CDR3, as DNA: TGTGCCAGTAAATCGGAGGACCGGTGGACTGAAGCTTTCTTT. Its translation is CASKSEDRWTEAFF.